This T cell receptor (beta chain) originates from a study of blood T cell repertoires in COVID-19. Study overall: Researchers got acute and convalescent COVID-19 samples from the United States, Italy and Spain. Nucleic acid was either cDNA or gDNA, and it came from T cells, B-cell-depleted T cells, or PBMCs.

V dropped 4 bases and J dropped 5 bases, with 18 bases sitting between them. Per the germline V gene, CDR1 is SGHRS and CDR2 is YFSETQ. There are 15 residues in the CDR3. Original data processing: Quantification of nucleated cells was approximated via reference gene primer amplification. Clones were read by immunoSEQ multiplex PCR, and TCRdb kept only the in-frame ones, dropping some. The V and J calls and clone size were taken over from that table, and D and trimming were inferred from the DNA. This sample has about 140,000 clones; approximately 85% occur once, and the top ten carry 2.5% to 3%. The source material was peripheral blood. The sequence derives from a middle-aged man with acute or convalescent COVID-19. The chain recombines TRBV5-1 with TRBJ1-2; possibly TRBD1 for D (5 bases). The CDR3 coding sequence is TGCGCCAGCAGCCCTTCGGTTGGGGCCCGTTATGGCTACACCTTC. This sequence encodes CASSPSVGARYGYTF.